This is a list of T cell receptor beta chains from one sample in a study of CD8+ T cells in alopecia areata. Generated by immunoSEQ multiplex PCR, the TCRdb table keeps only in-frame clones and is missing some. The sample contains over 100,000 clones, about 47% of which appear only once. The starting material was CD8+ T cells sorted from blood, obtained at week 0. These receptor sequences come from a human donor with alopecia areata. The CDR3 runs from the conserved cysteine through the conserved F or W. D genes are given only for firm matches. Clone size is not always given. Where it is, it says once, few, many or a class for expanded clones.

few,TRBD2,19,TRBV7-2,TRBJ2-5,CASSRIIGLAGDYQETQYF,TGTGCCAGCAGCCGGATTATTGGACTAGCGGGGGATTACCAAGAGACCCAGTACTTC
-,-,15,TRBV6-5,TRBJ2-3,CASSYSWGAVDTQYF,TGTGCCAGCAGTTACTCTTGGGGGGCAGTAGATACGCAGTATTTT
few,-,14,TRBV4-2,TRBJ1-2,CASSQVQIIYGYTF,TGTGCCAGCAGCCAAGTCCAGATTATCTATGGCTACACCTTC
many,TRBD2,15,TRBV19,TRBJ2-1,CASSSLAGEYNEQFF,TGTGCCAGTAGTAGTCTAGCGGGGGAGTACAATGAGCAGTTCTTC
-,TRBD1,16,TRBV5-6,TRBJ1-2,CASSRGGDRVNYGYTF,TGTGCCAGCAGCAGGGGAGGGGACAGGGTCAACTATGGCTACACCTTC
-,TRBD2,14,TRBV6-5,TRBJ2-7,CASTTSGATYEQYF,TGTGCCAGCACTACTAGCGGGGCTACCTACGAGCAGTACTTC
-,-,14,TRBV15,TRBJ2-1,CATSREDSYNEQFF,TGTGCCACCAGCAGGGAGGACAGCTACAATGAGCAGTTCTTC
-,-,13,TRBV6-5,TRBJ2-6,CASSYVGANVLTF,TGTGCCAGCAGTTACGTTGGGGCCAACGTCCTGACTTTC
few,TRBD1,15,TRBV29-1,TRBJ2-1,CSVDPGTGGHNEQFF,TGCAGCGTCGACCCCGGGACAGGGGGCCACAATGAGCAGTTCTTC
few,-,13,TRBV14,TRBJ1-2,CASSQGTGYGYTF,TGTGCCAGCAGCCAAGGAACAGGCTATGGCTACACCTTC
once,-,14,TRBV4-2,TRBJ1-6,CASSQTAENSPLHF,TGTGCCAGCAGCCAGACAGCCGAAAATTCACCCCTCCACTTT
-,-,13,TRBV29-1,TRBJ2-1,CSLRGGSANEQFF,TGCAGCTTACGTGGGGGCTCAGCCAATGAGCAGTTCTTC
-,-,13,TRBV30,TRBJ2-7,CAWGLLDSYEQYF,TGTGCCTGGGGGCTCCTCGACTCCTACGAGCAGTACTTC
-,-,13,TRBV5-1,TRBJ2-7,CASRARSTREQYF,TGCGCCAGCCGGGCGAGGTCCACTCGCGAGCAGTACTTC
-,TRBD1,14,TRBV6-6,TRBJ1-6,CASRGTDSISPLHF,TGTGCCAGCCGGGGGACAGACTCAATTTCACCCCTCCACTTT
-,-,17,TRBV5-6,TRBJ2-1,CASSGLGSEYSYNEQFF,TGTGCCAGCAGCGGTTTGGGTTCGGAATACTCCTACAATGAGCAGTTCTTC
-,TRBD1,14,TRBV5-1,TRBJ2-7,CASSTGQGLGEQYF,TGCGCCAGCAGCACTGGACAGGGCTTGGGCGAGCAGTACTTC
few,-,11,TRBV29-1,TRBJ2-1,CSVRTLQEQFF,TGCAGCGTAAGGACGCTCCAAGAGCAGTTCTTC
-,-,16,TRBV2,TRBJ2-7,CASTQGQGISIYEQYF,TGTGCCAGCACCCAGGGGCAGGGAATTAGTATCTACGAGCAGTACTTC
-,-,13,TRBV19,TRBJ2-7,CASSIGASYEQYF,TGTGCCAGTAGTATAGGCGCCTCCTACGAGCAGTACTTC
many,-,16,TRBV4-1,TRBJ1-1,CASSQTVGLRSTEAFF,TGCGCCAGCAGCCAGACGGTTGGACTGCGGAGCACTGAAGCTTTCTTT
few,-,12,TRBV21-1,TRBJ1-2,CASSYKEGGYTF,TGTGCCAGCAGCTACAAGGAGGGTGGCTACACCTTC
-,-,16,TRBV7-3,TRBJ2-1,CASSLMAGGIGNEQFF,TGTGCCAGCAGCTTAATGGCAGGTGGTATTGGCAATGAGCAGTTCTTC
-,-,14,TRBV27,TRBJ2-7,CASSFGRSSYEQYF,TGTGCCAGCAGTTTCGGCAGGAGCTCCTACGAGCAGTACTTC
few,TRBD1,16,TRBV5-1,TRBJ1-2,CASSRWTGGPFGGYTF,TGCGCCAGCAGCCGCTGGACAGGGGGCCCCTTCGGGGGCTACACCTTC
few,-,13,TRBV19,TRBJ1-5,CASRAGENTPQHF,TGTGCCAGTCGGGCAGGGGAAAATACGCCCCAGCATTTT
-,-,14,TRBV29-1,TRBJ1-1,CSVFVRSQNTEAFF,TGCAGCGTTTTCGTTCGGTCGCAGAACACTGAAGCTTTCTTT
-,-,16,TRBV29-1,TRBJ2-3,CSVVETQPRSADTQYF,TGCAGCGTTGTGGAAACCCAACCGCGTTCGGCAGATACGCAGTATTTT
-,TRBD1,18,TRBV11-3,TRBJ2-2,CASSDREQGGGRTGELFF,TGTGCCAGCAGCGATCGAGAACAGGGGGGAGGACGCACCGGGGAGCTGTTTTTT
few,-,14,TRBV5-1,TRBJ2-7,CASSSIGRTYEQYF,TGCGCCAGCAGCAGCATAGGGCGAACCTACGAGCAGTACTTC
-,-,13,TRBV6-1,TRBJ2-4,CASSTGDRNIQYF,TGTGCCAGCAGTACTGGGGATAGAAACATTCAGTACTTC
few,-,13,TRBV29-1,TRBJ1-1,CSVEDRGNTEAFF,TGCAGCGTTGAAGACAGGGGAAACACTGAAGCTTTCTTT
few,TRBD1,15,TRBV29-1,TRBJ2-3,CSVARTGQATDTQYF,TGCAGCGTTGCCCGGACAGGGCAAGCCACAGATACGCAGTATTTT
-,-,11,TRBV29-1,TRBJ1-2,CSVVSLDGYTF,TGCAGCGTCGTAAGCCTTGATGGCTACACCTTC
-,-,13,TRBV30,TRBJ2-1,CAWSVYTGSEQFF,TGTGCCTGGAGTGTATATACGGGGAGTGAGCAGTTCTTC
few,-,12,TRBV7-9,TRBJ2-3,CASGEQTDTQYF,TGTGCCAGCGGGGAGCAGACAGATACGCAGTATTTT
-,-,14,TRBV29-1,TRBJ1-1,CSAEGPPMNTEAFF,TGCAGCGCTGAAGGACCCCCAATGAACACTGAAGCTTTCTTT
few,TRBD1,15,TRBV6-5,TRBJ2-3,CASRETGGYTDTQYF,TGTGCCAGCAGGGAGACAGGGGGTTACACAGATACGCAGTATTTT
few,TRBD1,14,TRBV5-1,TRBJ1-6,CASSLEGAKSPLHF,TGCGCCAGCAGCTTGGAGGGGGCTAAATCACCCCTCCACTTT
-,TRBD2,15,TRBV5-1,TRBJ2-5,CASSAGLAGGETQYF,TGCGCCAGCAGCGCTGGACTAGCGGGGGGAGAGACCCAGTACTTC
-,-,13,TRBV11-2,TRBJ2-7,CASSPPTTYEQYF,TGTGCCAGCAGCCCCCCCACGACCTACGAGCAGTACTTC
-,-,13,TRBV13,TRBJ1-5,CASSPGLNQPQHF,TGTGCCAGCAGCCCGGGTCTCAATCAGCCCCAGCATTTT
-,-,15,TRBV6-6,TRBJ1-2,CASGTWDYANYGYTF,TGTGCCAGCGGAACCTGGGATTACGCTAACTATGGCTACACCTTC
-,TRBD2,15,TRBV27,TRBJ2-3,CASSFSAGAGDTQYF,TGTGCCAGCAGTTTCTCAGCGGGGGCTGGAGATACGCAGTATTTT
-,TRBD1,13,TRBV6-5,TRBJ2-1,CASSAPTGVEQFF,TGTGCCAGCAGTGCGCCTACAGGGGTTGAGCAGTTCTTC
-,-,15,TRBV15,TRBJ2-1,CATSPNNRPHTEQFF,TGTGCCACCAGCCCCAACAACCGCCCCCACACTGAGCAGTTCTTC
few,TRBD1,15,TRBV13,TRBJ1-1,CASSFGQGLNTEAFF,TGTGCCAGCAGCTTCGGACAGGGTCTGAACACTGAAGCTTTCTTT
-,TRBD1,15,TRBV7-6,TRBJ2-7,CASSYGTGMPFEQYF,TGTGCCAGCAGCTACGGGACAGGGATGCCTTTCGAGCAGTACTTC
few,-,13,TRBV11-2,TRBJ2-7,CASSFDIQLEQYF,TGTGCCAGCAGCTTCGATATACAGCTCGAGCAGTACTTC
-,-,14,TRBV27,TRBJ2-1,CASSLQGSYNEQFF,TGTGCCAGCAGTTTGCAGGGTTCCTACAATGAGCAGTTCTTC
few,-,13,TRBV6-1,TRBJ1-1,CASSAGMNTEAFF,TGTGCCAGCAGCGCAGGGATGAACACTGAAGCTTTCTTT
-,TRBD1,17,TRBV4-2,TRBJ2-1,CASSQVNGQGIGNEQFF,TGTGCCAGCAGCCAAGTAAACGGACAGGGGATAGGCAATGAGCAGTTCTTC
-,TRBD2,16,TRBV2,TRBJ2-3,CASSVIGTTSTDTQYF,TGTGCCAGCAGTGTCATAGGGACTACTAGCACAGATACGCAGTATTTT
-,-,13,TRBV29-1,TRBJ1-2,CSVADPESYGYTF,TGCAGCGTTGCCGACCCTGAGTCCTATGGCTACACCTTC
-,TRBD1,14,TRBV13,TRBJ1-1,CASSFLRGLGEAFF,TGTGCCAGCAGTTTTCTCAGGGGGCTAGGTGAAGCTTTCTTT